This entry concerns a single T cell receptor beta chain. The PCR was carried out with 60 Vbeta primers and 13 Jbeta primers. Libraries were prepared by immunoSEQ multiplex PCR; TCRdb keeps only in-frame clonotypes and omits some of them. The sample contains 90,000 to 130,000 clones, roughly three quarters of which appear only once. The source of the sample is a study of cytomegalovirus exposure and HLA in healthy donors. J lost 3 bases, V lost 6 bases, and 7 bases had no gene match. Germline V CDR1 and CDR2: SGHRS, YFSETQ. This CDR3 spans 15 amino acids. The origin of this receptor is a man aged 30-40 years in good health and CMV-seropositive. Sequenced material: PBMCs. This sequence joins TRBV5-1 and TRBJ2-1, with 9 bases aligning to TRBD2. The CDR3 region has the DNA TGCGCCAGCACCCTAGCGGGGTTAATCTACAATGAGCAGTTCTTC. Its protein product is CASTLAGLIYNEQFF.